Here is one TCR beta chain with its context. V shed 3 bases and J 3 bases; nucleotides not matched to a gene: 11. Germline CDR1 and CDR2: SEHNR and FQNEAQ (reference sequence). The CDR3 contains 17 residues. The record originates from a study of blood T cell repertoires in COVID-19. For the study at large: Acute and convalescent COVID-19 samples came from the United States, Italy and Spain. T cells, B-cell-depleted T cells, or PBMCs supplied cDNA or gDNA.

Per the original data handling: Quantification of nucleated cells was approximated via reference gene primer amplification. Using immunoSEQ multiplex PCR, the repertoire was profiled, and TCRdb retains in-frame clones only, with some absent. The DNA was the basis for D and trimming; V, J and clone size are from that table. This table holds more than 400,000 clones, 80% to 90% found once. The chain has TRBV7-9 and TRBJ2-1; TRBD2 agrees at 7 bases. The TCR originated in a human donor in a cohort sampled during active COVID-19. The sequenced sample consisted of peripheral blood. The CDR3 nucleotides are TGTGCCAGCAGCTTCCCCAAACTAGCGCTTAACTACAATGAGCAGTTCTTC. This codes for CASSFPKLALNYNEQFF.